Listed here is a single TCR beta chain. The antigen this receptor binds is unknown. The record has no base qualities; no much larger clone is one base away. This entry belongs to a study of identifying expanded T cells in peripheral blood (dated by TCRdb to the late 2010s). Regarding the study in general: Technical replicates were generated by sequencing separate aliquots of the same genomic DNA pool, and four replicates were compared pairwise.

No immune events, such as infections, were documented for the healthy donors during the collection period. Blood repertoires from healthy donors were used as a training cohort for calibrating time-dependent variance in a beta-binomial model of differential abundance of T-cell clones. There were 10 healthy donors in the training cohort, of whom 3 were female and 7 were male. An age range of about 25 to 64 years, with an average of 43 years, was recorded for the donors. Obtained from a commercial supplier, whole blood was collected from each healthy donor at three time points set around 13 days apart. Genomic DNA was extracted from unsorted whole blood for immunosequencing. TCRbeta CDR3 regions were profiled with the immunoSEQ Assay using bias-controlled multiplex PCR amplification of genomic DNA. Under the source paper's analysis protocol: The absolute abundance of each unique TCRbeta CDR3 region was quantified after sequences were collapsed and filtered. Differential abundance was tested with a binomial (Fisher-equivalent) model and with a beta-binomial model adding time-dependent variance fitted from healthy donors. Clones with fewer than 5 combined templates were removed, and differential abundance was called for clones with a Benjamini-Hochberg FDR below 0.01. In the beta-binomial model, variance was expressed as a function of the total template count across the two samples, in the form v = (b*log(k)+a)^2. Not all clones reach the TCRdb copy of this immuneACCESS table, which keeps in-frame sequences only. Checked studies attribute under half of the gap to unresolved V genes and leave the rest unexplained. That table is the source of V, J and clone size, and D and trimming were worked out from the DNA. This sample comprises approximately 100,000 clones, about 87% of them detected only once. Under 4.5% of the sample belongs to the ten largest clones.

V is pruned by 0 bases and J by 6 bases, leaving 9 bases of the junction without a gene match. The germline V gene yields LGHNA for CDR1 and YNFKEQ for CDR2. The CDR3 starts with the cysteine, ends with the phenylalanine, and has 17 residues. The read is trimmed to its CDR3 DNA, 51 bases read in frame from base 1. Findings and caveats that apply to the study as a whole: Between technical replicates the binomial model flagged approximately 1.1 differentially abundant clones, whereas over about 2 weeks the binomial model flagged about 16.4 and over about 4 weeks about 19. The beta-binomial model significantly reduced the number of clones called differentially abundant and the false-positive rate across all healthy-donor time intervals. It was expected by the authors that biological variance in healthy repertoires might increase further over much longer intervals, such as months to years. Variance in clone template counts between approximately two-week samples significantly increased with total template count across all healthy donors.

This clonotype was sampled from a person aged 18-70 years in good health. The chain joins TRBV4-2 to TRBJ2-1; 9 nucleotides in the junction match TRBD2. Sequencing input: blood. The nucleotide sequence is TGTGCCAGCAGCCAAGATAACGGCGGGGGGGCCATCAATGAGCAGTTCTTC. Its product reads: CASSQDNGGGAINEQFF.